This entry describes one TCR beta chain. The sample originates from a study of T cell responses to AZD1222 COVID-19 vaccine. Trimming stripped 6 bases from V and 4 bases from J, with 25 bases between. This CDR3 comprises 17 residues. Germline V gene lookup returns CDR1 SGHRS and CDR2 YFSETQ. The table came from immunoSEQ multiplex PCR; TCRdb's copy has only in-frame clones and leaves some out. This table has 110,000 or so clones, approximately 88% appearing once. This TCR derives from an adult in good health. The sample consisted of peripheral blood, taken on day 0 of AZD1222 vaccination. The chain joins TRBV5-1 to TRBJ1-2, with D perhaps matching TRBD1 (5 bases). CDR3 in amino acids: CASTQSPGRTPVYGYTF. The CDR3 DNA sequence: TGCGCCAGCACCCAATCCCCGGGGCGGACACCGGTCTATGGCTACACCTTC.